This T cell receptor beta chain was sequenced in a study of blood T cells in healthy people across ages. A second PCR, run for roughly 7 to 11 cycles, used a sample-barcoded 5' primer plus a J-beta primer mix. TCRdb passed the 5' RACE reads through MiXCR, listing each CDR3 protein once. The table shows 450,000 to 600,000 distinct CDR3 sequences, with 25% to 35% occurring only once. This clonotype came up a few times. This CDR3 contains 13 residues. The V and J ends lost 1 base and 3 bases respectively, with 8 bases between them. Germline V gene lookup returns CDR1 SGDLS and CDR2 YYNGEE. These data were also filed under a second study, of T cells of mothers and their children. That study adds: No clones detected were persistent microchimeric T cell clones.

The receptor was isolated from a boy younger than 10 in good health. The sample taken for sequencing was blood. This chain connects TRBV9 to TRBJ2-7; D is perhaps TRBD1 (6 bases). DNA of the CDR3: TGTGCCAGCAGCGTACAGGGGAACTACGAGCAGTACTTC. Residues: CASSVQGNYEQYF.